This T cell receptor beta chain was captured by sequencing in a study of blood T cell repertoires in COVID-19. Study details: The analysed material was cDNA or gDNA that came from T cells, B-cell-depleted T cells, or PBMCs.

This CDR3 contains 14 residues. Germline CDR1 and CDR2: KGHSH and LQKENI. With 4 bases clipped from V and 6 bases from J, the junction kept 7 bases outside the gene matches. Libraries were prepared by immunoSEQ multiplex PCR; TCRdb keeps only in-frame clonotypes and omits some of them. The sample lists under 300,000 clones, approximately 92% occurring once. This clonotype originated in a woman in her thirties or forties who had recovered from COVID-19. Sample: peripheral blood. The chain is built from TRBV18 and TRBJ1-2; 8 bases line up with TRBD1. The CDR3 DNA reads TGTGCCAGCTCACGATCTCAGGGGGCGGATGGCTACACCTTC. Its translation: CASSRSQGADGYTF.